The entry that follows covers one TCR beta chain sequence. This clonotype was counted between two and nine times. No antigen is known for it. Base qualities are not recorded, but no much larger clone differs from it by a single base. The treatment or condition tag for this specimen amounts to: roughly ten-day PBMC culture with coronavirus spike peptide pools or control peptides (ViraFEST assay). The study used the ViraFEST assay, which expanded antigen-specific T cells with peptide pools and then identified expanded clonotypes by TCR sequencing. The convalescent patients' positive SARS-CoV-2 PCR tests were from March to December 2020, which was before the Alpha, Beta and Delta variants emerged in the United States. Each well held fewer than 2.5 million PBMCs cultured with 9 to 10 ug/ml peptide pools in IMDM containing around 5% human AB serum and roughly 9 IU/ml IL-2. Half of the culture medium was replaced with fresh IL-2-containing medium on days 3 and 7. After approximately 11 days of culture, CD4+ T cells were isolated by negative selection with the EasySep CD4+ T cell isolation kit. Ficoll-Paque Plus gradient centrifugation was used to isolate PBMCs from whole blood, and the isolated PBMCs were then either used fresh or cryopreserved at -140C. In general, triplicate wells were set up for every culture condition.

The data belong to a study of vaccination and CD4 T cells after COVID-19 (dated by TCRdb to between 2020 and 2023). Notes on the research overall: Convalescent patients had a positive SARS-CoV-2 result on nasal swab PCR, and of these patients, several had mild disease and one had severe disease. The time from the second vaccine dose to post-vaccine blood sampling had a median of roughly 79 days and ranged from roughly 13 to 241 days. Post-COVID blood samples from convalescent patients were collected a median of around 100 days after diagnosis, with a range of roughly 30 to 170 days. In around 10 COVID-19 convalescent patients and a few infection-naive healthy vaccine recipients, researchers compared the spike-specific CD4+ TCR repertoire from before mRNA vaccination with the repertoire from after. The convalescent cohort included six males and four females, with two Hispanic individuals, seven Caucasians, two Asians and one multiracial person. As controls, cultures received a CEFX viral epitope pool (the positive control), an HIV-1 Nef peptide pool (the negative control), or no peptide at all. For stimulating the cultures, overlapping spike peptide pools were used, derived from SARS-CoV-2 as well as from the common cold coronaviruses HCoV-NL63, HCoV-OC43 and HCoV-229E. Each participant got two doses of either the Pfizer-BioNTech BNT162b2 vaccine (n=8) or the Moderna mRNA-1273 vaccine (n=2).

Summary of the overall study and its limitations: The median number of SARS-CoV-2-reactive clonotypes rose from under 25 after infection to a few dozen after vaccination, but the change was not significant. The study included relatively few convalescent patients and did not analyze early timepoints after natural infection. Of the vaccine-specific clones in convalescent patients, 304 of 307, or nearly all, reacted only to SARS-CoV-2 spike and did not cross-react with common cold coronaviruses. Among convalescent patients, a median about 90% of the SARS-CoV-2-reactive clones seen after vaccination appeared only after vaccination, which suggests priming specific to the vaccine.

The library was produced with PCR. DNA from cultured CD4+ T cells was subjected to TCR sequencing with the Oncomine TCR Beta short-read assay at the Johns Hopkins FTIC core. Genomic DNA was extracted from the cultured CD4+ T cells with the QIAamp micro DNA kit. Oncomine TCR Beta libraries made from cultured CD4+ T cells were pooled using unique dual indexes and sequenced on an Illumina iSeq 100. The paper's data handling went like this. Non-productive sequences were removed, and CDR3s not starting with C, not ending with F or W, or shorter than 7 amino acids were discarded. The MANAFEST web application was used to identify antigen-specific clonotypes by comparing peptide-stimulated wells against reference wells and other culture wells. To be called positive, a clone needed an FDR below 0.05, an odds ratio above 5, and a productive frequency above 0.1% in at least two of three replicate wells. A clonotype was classed as cross-reactive if the clonotype showed significant expansion both in SARS-CoV-2 spike wells and in at least one common cold coronavirus spike condition. Using R version 3.6.1, CDR3 homology was evaluated through Levenshtein distances (stringdist) along with unrooted phylogenetic trees (ape). The public reads were reanalyzed by TCRdb: fastp trimming at Q25, MiXCR alignment, in-frame beta chains only. CDR3 protein sequences are deduplicated, and each keeps its most common genes and DNA. V and J calls and clone size were set by TCRdb, not the authors. For this sample the table gives about 15,000 distinct CDR3 sequences, of which roughly 36% were detected only once. The biggest ten clones account for about 35% of the sample.

Sample: cultured CD4+ T cells from blood. This sequence was found in a human donor with COVID-19.

The CDR3 loop reads CSGVMGGGSEKLFF. The DNA sequence follows: TGCAGTGGGGTCATGGGGGGTGGAAGTGAAAAACTGTTTTTT. Recombination connected TRBV20-1 to TRBJ1-4; the D region possibly corresponds to TRBD1 (5 bases align). The junction shows trimming of 7 bases on V and 7 bases on J, plus 19 bases between the germline ends. Spanning cysteine to phenylalanine, the CDR3 consists of 14 amino acids. CDR3 DNA only is kept here, 42 bases in frame from base 1. CDR1 and CDR2 (DFQATT, SNEGSKA) derive from the germline V gene (reference sequence).